This T cell receptor beta chain came from a study of T-cell reconstitution after alpha-beta-depleted transplantation in children. A few counts support this clonotype. V lost 5 bases, J lost 2 bases, and 2 bases stayed unmatched. The length of the CDR3 is 14 residues. A library of TCRbeta sequences, prepared with unique molecular identifiers, was generated. TCRdb independently ran MiXCR on the PCR reads; one entry per CDR3 protein. The table records hundreds of thousands of distinct CDR3 sequences, 10% to 15% of them present only once. The source was PBMCs, collected from the stem cell graft. The origin of this receptor is a human donor who donated a stem cell graft to a child with Fanconi anemia. This chain uses TRBV12-3 or TRBV12-4 with TRBJ2-1; the match to TRBD1 covers 8 bases. Here the CDR3 DNA reads TGTGCCAGCAGTGACAGGGGAACCTACAATGAGCAGTTCTTC. It specifies CASSDRGTYNEQFF.